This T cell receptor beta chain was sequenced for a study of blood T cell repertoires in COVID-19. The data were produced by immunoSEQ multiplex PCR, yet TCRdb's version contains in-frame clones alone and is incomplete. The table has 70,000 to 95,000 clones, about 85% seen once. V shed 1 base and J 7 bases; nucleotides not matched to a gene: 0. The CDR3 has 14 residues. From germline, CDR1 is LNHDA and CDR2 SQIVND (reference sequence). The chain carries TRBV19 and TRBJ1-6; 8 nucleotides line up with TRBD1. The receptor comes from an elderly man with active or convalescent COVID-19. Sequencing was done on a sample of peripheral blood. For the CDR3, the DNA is TGTGCCAGTAGTATAGGGACAGGGAATTCACCCCTCCACTTT. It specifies CASSIGTGNSPLHF.